The source of this TCR beta chain is a study of shared clonotypes between healthy human individuals. CD45RO-negative cells were positively selected for CCR7, leaving out terminally differentiated effector memory CD45RA+ cells. There were no recent acute infections or vaccinations among the donors, who were healthy HIV-negative adults. The CDR3 covers 14 residues. Germline V CDR1 and CDR2: SGHRS, YFSETQ. V was clipped by 1 base and J by 4 bases, with 11 bases between them. Sequenced by immunoSEQ multiplex PCR; TCRdb stores in-frame clones only, minus some. The top ten hold roughly 0.1% of the sample, which has hundreds of thousands of clones, approximately 96% seen once.

The V and J genes are TRBV5-1 and TRBJ1-1; D possibly corresponds to TRBD1 (5 bases). Sequences were obtained from naive CD8+ T cells sorted from blood. This receptor was obtained from a woman in her twenties or thirties in good health. The chain's CDR3 is CASSLSPRGTEAFF. For the CDR3, the DNA is TGCGCCAGCAGCTTGAGCCCTAGGGGCACTGAAGCTTTCTTT.